This T cell receptor beta chain was observed in a study of blood T cell repertoires in COVID-19. Study at large: Whether acute or convalescent, the COVID-19 samples came from the United States, Italy and Spain.

Assay used: immunoSEQ multiplex PCR; TCRdb lists only in-frame clones, some missing. Of under 20,000 clones listed, nearly 90% are singletons. What was sequenced was peripheral blood. The clonotype comes from a human donor with active COVID-19. The donor label of this sample is uncertain.

CDR3 residues: CASSPQGLAGVDEQFF. In DNA form, the CDR3 reads TGTGCCAGCAGCCCCCAGGGACTAGCGGGAGTCGATGAGCAGTTCTTC. The rearrangement links TRBV11-2 to TRBJ2-1; 14 bases match TRBD2. The CDR3 consists of 16 residues. Per the germline V gene, CDR1 is SGHAT and CDR2 is FQNNGV. Losses at the gene ends were 5 bases for V and 8 bases for J; bases not matched to a gene: 8.